In its sample, the clone carrying this T cell receptor beta chain was seen a few times. Its antigen is not known. TCRdb reanalysed the 5' RACE reads using MiXCR and keeps one entry per CDR3 protein. The table shows a few hundred thousand distinct CDR3 sequences, with over 5% occurring only once. With V trimmed by 5 bases and J by 11 bases, 14 bases remained unmatched. The CDR3 totals 14 residues. These data come from a study of T cells after yellow fever vaccination. Findings and limits, study-wide: Among all clonotypes, a small share was observed in both CD4 and CD8 compartments. In post-booster samples, most primary-vaccination clones reappeared (about 95% CD4, 75% to 90% CD8).

This sequence joins TRBV12-3 or TRBV12-4 and TRBJ1-1; 7 bases map to TRBD1. The sequence was obtained from a young man who received the YFV17D yellow fever vaccine. The sequences come from PBMCs, collected 5 days after the yellow fever booster vaccination. The CDR3 DNA sequence: TGTGCCAGCAGTCAAATCCCACAGGGGATGGTTGCTTTCTTT. Translated: CASSQIPQGMVAFF.